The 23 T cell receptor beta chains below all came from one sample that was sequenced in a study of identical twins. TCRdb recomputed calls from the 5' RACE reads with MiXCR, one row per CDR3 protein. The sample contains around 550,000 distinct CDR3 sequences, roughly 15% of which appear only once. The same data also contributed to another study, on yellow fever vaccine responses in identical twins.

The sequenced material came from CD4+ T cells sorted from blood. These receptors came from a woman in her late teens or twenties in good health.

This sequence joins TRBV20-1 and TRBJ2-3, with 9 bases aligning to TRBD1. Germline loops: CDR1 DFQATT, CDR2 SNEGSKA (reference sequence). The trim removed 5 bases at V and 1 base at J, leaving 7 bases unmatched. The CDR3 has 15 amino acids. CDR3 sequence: CSAVGQGSGTDTQYF. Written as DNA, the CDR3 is TGCAGTGCTGTGGGACAGGGTTCGGGCACAGATACGCAGTATTTT.

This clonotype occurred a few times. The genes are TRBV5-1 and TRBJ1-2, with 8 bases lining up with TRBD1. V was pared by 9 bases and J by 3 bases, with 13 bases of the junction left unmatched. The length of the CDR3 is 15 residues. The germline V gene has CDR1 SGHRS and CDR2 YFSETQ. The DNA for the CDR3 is TGCGCCACCGCCCTTCGGACAGGGAATGACTATGGCTACACCTTC. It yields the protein CATALRTGNDYGYTF.

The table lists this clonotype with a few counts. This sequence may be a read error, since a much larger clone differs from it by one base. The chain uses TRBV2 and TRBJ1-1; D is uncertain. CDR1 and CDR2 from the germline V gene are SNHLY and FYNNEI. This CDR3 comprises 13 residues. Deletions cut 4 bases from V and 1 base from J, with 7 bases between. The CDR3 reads CASSVTENTEAFF. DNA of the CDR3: TGTGCCAGCAGTGTTACGGAGAACACTGAAGCTTTCTTT.

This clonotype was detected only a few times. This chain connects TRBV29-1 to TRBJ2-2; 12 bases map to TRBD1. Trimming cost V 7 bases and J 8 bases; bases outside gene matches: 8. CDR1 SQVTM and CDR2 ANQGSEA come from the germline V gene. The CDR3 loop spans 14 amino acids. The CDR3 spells CSDRGQGAVGELFF. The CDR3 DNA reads TGCAGCGATCGGGGACAGGGGGCGGTAGGGGAGCTGTTTTTT.

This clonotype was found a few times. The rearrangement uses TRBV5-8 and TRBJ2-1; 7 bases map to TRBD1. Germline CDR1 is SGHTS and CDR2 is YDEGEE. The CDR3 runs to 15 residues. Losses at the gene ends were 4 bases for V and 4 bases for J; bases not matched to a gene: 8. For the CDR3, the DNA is TGTGCCAGCAGCCAGGACAGGCACAGGTACAATGAGCAGTTCTTC. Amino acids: CASSQDRHRYNEQFF. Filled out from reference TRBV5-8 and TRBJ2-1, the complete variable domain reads EAGVTQSPTHLIKTRGQQATLRCSPISGHTSVYWYQQALGLGLQFLLWYDEGEERNRGNFPPRFSGRQFPNYSSELNVNALELEDSALYLCASSQDRHRYNEQFFGPGTRLTVL.

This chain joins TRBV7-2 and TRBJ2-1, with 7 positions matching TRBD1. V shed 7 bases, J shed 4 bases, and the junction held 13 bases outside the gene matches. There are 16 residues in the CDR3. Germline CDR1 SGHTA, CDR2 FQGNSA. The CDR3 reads CASTGQSGGVYNEQFF. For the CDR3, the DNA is TGTGCCAGCACTGGACAGTCAGGGGGTGTTTACAATGAGCAGTTCTTC.

CDR3 DNA: TGTGCCAGCAGTATGTATAGCGGGAGCTCCCAAGAGACCCAGTACTTC. It yields the protein CASSMYSGSSQETQYF. The chain is built from TRBV12-3 or TRBV12-4 and TRBJ2-5; 9 bases match TRBD2. This CDR3 region has 16 residues. J gave up 1 base and V 5 bases, and 8 bases lay outside the gene matches.

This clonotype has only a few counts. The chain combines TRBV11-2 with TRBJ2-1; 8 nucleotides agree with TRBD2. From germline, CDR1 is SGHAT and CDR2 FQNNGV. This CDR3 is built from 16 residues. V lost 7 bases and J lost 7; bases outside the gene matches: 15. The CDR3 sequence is CASTPRGSGNRNEQFF. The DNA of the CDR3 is TGTGCCAGCACCCCGCGGGGTAGCGGGAACCGGAATGAGCAGTTCTTC.

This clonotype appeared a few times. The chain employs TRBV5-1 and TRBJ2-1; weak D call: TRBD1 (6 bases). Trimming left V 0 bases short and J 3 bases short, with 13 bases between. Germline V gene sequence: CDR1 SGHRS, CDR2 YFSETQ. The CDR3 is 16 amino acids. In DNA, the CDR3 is TGCGCCAGCAGCTTGGGATGGGACAAAATCTACAATGAGCAGTTCTTC. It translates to CASSLGWDKIYNEQFF.

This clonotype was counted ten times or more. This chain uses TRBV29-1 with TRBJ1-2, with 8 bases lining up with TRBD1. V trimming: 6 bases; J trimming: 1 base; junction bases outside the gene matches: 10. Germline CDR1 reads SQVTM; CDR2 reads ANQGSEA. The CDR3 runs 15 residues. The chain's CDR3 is CSVLQGQGLNYGYTF. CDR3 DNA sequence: TGCAGCGTCCTACAAGGACAGGGCCTTAACTATGGCTACACCTTC.

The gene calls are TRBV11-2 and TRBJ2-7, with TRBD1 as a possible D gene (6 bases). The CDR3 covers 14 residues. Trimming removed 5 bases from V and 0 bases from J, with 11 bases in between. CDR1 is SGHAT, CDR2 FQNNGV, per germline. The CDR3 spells CASSNTDSSYEQYV. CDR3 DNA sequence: TGTGCCAGCAGCAACACGGACAGCTCCTACGAGCAGTACGTC.

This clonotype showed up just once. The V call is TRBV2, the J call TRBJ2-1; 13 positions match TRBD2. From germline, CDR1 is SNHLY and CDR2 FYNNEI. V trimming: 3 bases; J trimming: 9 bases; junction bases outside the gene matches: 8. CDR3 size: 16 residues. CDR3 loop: CASSEIGLAGAGEQFF. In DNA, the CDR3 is TGTGCCAGCAGTGAGATCGGACTAGCGGGGGCGGGTGAGCAGTTCTTC.

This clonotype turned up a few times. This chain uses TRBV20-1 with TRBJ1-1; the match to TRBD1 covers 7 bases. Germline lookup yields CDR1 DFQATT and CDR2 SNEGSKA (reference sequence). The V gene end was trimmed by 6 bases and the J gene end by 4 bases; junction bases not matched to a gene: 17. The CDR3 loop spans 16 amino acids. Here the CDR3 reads CSAEDVEGARGTEAFF. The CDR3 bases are TGCAGTGCCGAAGATGTGGAGGGGGCGAGGGGCACTGAAGCTTTCTTT.

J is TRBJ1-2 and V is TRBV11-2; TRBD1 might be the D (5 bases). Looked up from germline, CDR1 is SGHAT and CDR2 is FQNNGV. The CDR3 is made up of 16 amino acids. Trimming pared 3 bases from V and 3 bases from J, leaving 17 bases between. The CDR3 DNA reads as TGTGCCAGCAGCTTTAGTGCAGGGCAGCTTGACTATGGCTACACCTTC. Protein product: CASSFSAGQLDYGYTF.

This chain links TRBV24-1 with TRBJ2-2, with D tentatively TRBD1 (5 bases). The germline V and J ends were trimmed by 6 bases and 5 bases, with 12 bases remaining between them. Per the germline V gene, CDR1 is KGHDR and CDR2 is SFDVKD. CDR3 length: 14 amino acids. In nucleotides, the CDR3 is TGTGCCACCAGTCGGCAGGGTCAAACCGGGGAGCTGTTTTTT. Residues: CATSRQGQTGELFF.

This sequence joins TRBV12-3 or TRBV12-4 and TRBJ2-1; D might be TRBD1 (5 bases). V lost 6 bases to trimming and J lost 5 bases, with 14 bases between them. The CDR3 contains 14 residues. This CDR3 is CASSRQSNNNEQFF. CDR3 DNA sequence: TGTGCCAGCAGCAGACAGTCCAATAACAATGAGCAGTTCTTC.

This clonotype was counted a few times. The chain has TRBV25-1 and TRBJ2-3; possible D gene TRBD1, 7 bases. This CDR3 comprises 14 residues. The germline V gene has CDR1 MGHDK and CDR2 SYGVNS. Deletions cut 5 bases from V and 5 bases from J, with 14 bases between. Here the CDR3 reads CASSLAGGIDTQYF. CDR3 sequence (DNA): TGTGCCAGCAGTCTGGCAGGGGGGATAGATACGCAGTATTTT.

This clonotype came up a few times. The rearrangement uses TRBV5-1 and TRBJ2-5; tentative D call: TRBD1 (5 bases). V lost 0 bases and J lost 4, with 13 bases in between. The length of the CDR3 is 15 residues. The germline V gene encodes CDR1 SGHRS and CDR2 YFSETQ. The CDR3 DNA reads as TGCGCCAGCAGCTTGGGCAGGGTTGTGTCAGAGACCCAGTACTTC. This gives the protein CASSLGRVVSETQYF.

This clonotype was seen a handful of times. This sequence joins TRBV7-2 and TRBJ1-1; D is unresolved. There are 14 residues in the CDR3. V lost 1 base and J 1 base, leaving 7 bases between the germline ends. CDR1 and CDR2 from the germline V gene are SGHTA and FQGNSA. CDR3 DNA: TGTGCCAGCAGCTTAGAGATAGGGAACACTGAAGCTTTCTTT. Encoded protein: CASSLEIGNTEAFF.

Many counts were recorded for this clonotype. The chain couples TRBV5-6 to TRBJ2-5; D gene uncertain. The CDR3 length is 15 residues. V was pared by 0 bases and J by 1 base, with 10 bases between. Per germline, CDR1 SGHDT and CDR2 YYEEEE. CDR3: CASSLVPQSQETQYF. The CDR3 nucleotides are TGTGCCAGCAGCTTGGTTCCTCAGAGCCAAGAGACCCAGTACTTC.

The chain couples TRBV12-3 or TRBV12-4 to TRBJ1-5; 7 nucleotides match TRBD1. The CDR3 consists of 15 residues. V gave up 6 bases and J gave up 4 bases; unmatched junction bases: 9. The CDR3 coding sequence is TGTGCCAGCAGCTCACCGGGACAGCCGAATCAGCCCCAGCATTTT. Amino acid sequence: CASSSPGQPNQPQHF.

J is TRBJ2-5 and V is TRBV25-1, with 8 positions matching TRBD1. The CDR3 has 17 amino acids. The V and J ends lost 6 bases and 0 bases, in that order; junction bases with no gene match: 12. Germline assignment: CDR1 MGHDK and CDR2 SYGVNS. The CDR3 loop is CASSHGQGSLYQETQYF. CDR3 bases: TGTGCCAGCAGCCACGGACAGGGATCATTGTACCAAGAGACCCAGTACTTC.

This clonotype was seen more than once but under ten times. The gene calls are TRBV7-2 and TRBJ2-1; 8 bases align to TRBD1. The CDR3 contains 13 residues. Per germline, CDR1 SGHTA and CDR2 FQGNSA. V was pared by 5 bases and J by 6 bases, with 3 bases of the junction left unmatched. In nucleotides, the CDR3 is TGTGCCAGCAGCGCGGGACAGGTCAATGAGCAGTTCTTC. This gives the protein CASSAGQVNEQFF.